This T cell receptor beta chain was recovered during a study of T-cell reconstitution after alpha-beta-depleted transplantation in children. Study-wide results and limits: Reports say that about two months after transplant, the alpha-beta T cells came out of several hundred graft clones that had expanded. Day-60 TCRbeta diversity that was high in some patients was derived from surviving recipient T cells and thymic progenitors. Once a year had passed after transplant, T-cell counts and diversity came mostly from newly produced T cells.

Germline loops: CDR1 SEHNR, CDR2 FQNEAQ (reference sequence). V gave up 1 base and J gave up 4 bases; unmatched junction bases: 3. The CDR3 is 14 residues long. Unique molecular identifiers were used in preparing the TCRbeta library. TCRdb independently ran MiXCR on the PCR reads; one entry per CDR3 protein. This table has about 220,000 distinct CDR3 sequences, 17% appearing once. In this sample, this clonotype turned up a few times. Its target is not known. The origin of this receptor is a male patient under 10 years old who had a stem cell transplant for acute lymphoblastic leukemia, so the T cells may come from the graft donor. The input for sequencing was PBMCs, mostly from graft donor cells, taken 360 days after TCRalphabeta/CD19-depleted stem cell transplant. The V and J genes are TRBV7-9 and TRBJ1-1; TRBD1 agrees at 7 bases. CDR3 sequence reads: CASSLGAGGTEAFF. DNA for the CDR3: TGTGCCAGCAGCTTAGGGGCAGGGGGCACTGAAGCTTTCTTT.